Described below is a single T cell receptor (beta chain) sequence and its context. The data belong to a study of control samples from healthy donors and cancer patients. The assay was immunoSEQ multiplex PCR, and TCRdb's table has in-frame clones only and misses some. The sample lists 150,000 or so clones, around nine tenths occurring once. Unmatched junction bases numbered 8, after V lost 7 bases and J lost 0 bases. The V gene's germline CDR1 is SGDLS and CDR2 YYNGEE. This CDR3 comprises 15 residues. V is TRBV9 and J is TRBJ2-3, with TRBD2 matching over 7 bases. The sample consisted of blood. The clonotype was recovered from a man aged 18 to 29 in good health. CDR3 sequence reads: CASGRREGSTDTQYF. Here the CDR3 DNA reads TGTGCCAGCGGAAGAAGGGAGGGGAGCACAGATACGCAGTATTTT.